The rows below give T cell receptor beta chains drawn from one sample of a study of graft-versus-host responses after intestinal transplantation. What these receptors recognize is not known. The method was immunoSEQ multiplex PCR; TCRdb's version includes in-frame clones alone and lacks a portion of them. The sample yields about 85,000 clones, less than 95% seen once. Sequences were derived from unstimulated CD8+ T cells sorted from spleen or lymph node cells, sampled before transplant. The receptors come from a human donor who was the organ donor for an intestinal transplant. CDR3s include the opening cysteine and the closing phenylalanine or tryptophan. The D gene is left open where the match is weak. For some rows the clone size is stated as once, few or many, or as a class when expanded; others skip it.

V	size	J	D	CDR3	DNA
TRBV7-2	-	TRBJ2-1	TRBD2	CASSSPPLAGEQFF	TGTGCCAGCAGCTCCCCACCCTTAGCGGGGGAGCAGTTCTTC
TRBV10-2	-	TRBJ2-7	TRBD1	CASRPGQGRYEQYF	TGCGCCAGCAGACCGGGACAGGGTAGATACGAGCAGTACTTC
TRBV7-9	-	TRBJ2-1	TRBD2	CASSLGEAGAIFNEQFF	TGTGCCAGCAGCTTAGGGGAAGCGGGAGCGATATTCAATGAGCAGTTCTTC
TRBV6-1	-	TRBJ2-3	-	CARSLPPPDTQYF	TGTGCCAGAAGCCTCCCCCCCCCGGATACGCAGTATTTT
TRBV7-8	-	TRBJ1-1	TRBD1	CASSLATGGTEAFF	TGTGCCAGCAGCTTGGCTACAGGGGGCACTGAAGCTTTCTTT
TRBV9	-	TRBJ2-1	-	CASSIQGPGSYNEQFF	TGTGCCAGCAGCATTCAGGGGCCGGGCTCCTACAATGAGCAGTTCTTC
TRBV19	-	TRBJ1-1	-	CASTGHRRNTEAFF	TGTGCCAGTACCGGTCACAGAAGGAACACTGAAGCTTTCTTT
TRBV7-9	-	TRBJ1-1	-	CAAGALNTEAFF	TGTGCCGCAGGGGCCTTGAACACTGAAGCTTTCTTT
TRBV28	once	TRBJ2-5	-	CASSSNGYQETQYF	TGTGCCAGCAGCTCCAACGGGTACCAAGAGACCCAGTACTTC
TRBV2	-	TRBJ2-3	TRBD1	CASRNDRVSPIDNTDTQYF	TGTGCCAGCAGAAACGACAGGGTTTCGCCGATCGATAACACAGATACGCAGTATTTT
TRBV15	-	TRBJ1-1	-	CATSREGVAGANTEAFF	TGTGCCACCAGCAGAGAGGGTGTGGCAGGGGCAAACACTGAAGCTTTCTTT
TRBV5-4	-	TRBJ2-5	TRBD2	CASSPPGLAETQYF	TGTGCCAGCAGCCCACCAGGACTAGCCGAGACCCAGTACTTC
TRBV27	-	TRBJ2-1	TRBD2	CASSPSREASYNEQFF	TGTGCCAGCAGTCCCTCGCGGGAGGCCTCCTACAATGAGCAGTTCTTC
TRBV5-1	-	TRBJ1-2	TRBD1	CASSLATGTDGYTF	TGCGCCAGCAGCTTGGCCACCGGGACAGATGGCTACACCTTC
TRBV4-2	once	TRBJ2-2	-	CASSQGEVRTVNTGELFF	TGTGCCAGCAGCCAAGGCGAGGTTAGGACGGTGAACACCGGGGAGCTGTTTTTT
TRBV7-3	once	TRBJ1-1	-	CASSLVYGPEAFF	TGTGCCAGCAGCTTAGTGTATGGACCAGAAGCTTTCTTT
TRBV19	-	TRBJ1-5	-	CASTGTGSQPQHF	TGTGCCAGTACCGGGACGGGGAGTCAGCCCCAGCATTTT
TRBV4-2	-	TRBJ2-2	TRBD2	CASSQRSSGRPPGAGELFF	TGTGCCAGCAGCCAGAGGTCTAGCGGGAGGCCGCCTGGCGCCGGGGAGCTGTTTTTT
TRBV2	-	TRBJ2-7	-	CASFWGSYFEQYF	TGTGCCAGTTTTTGGGGGAGTTATTTCGAGCAGTACTTC
TRBV6-5	-	TRBJ1-1	-	CASNVNTEAFF	TGTGCCAGCAACGTGAACACTGAAGCTTTCTTT
TRBV4-1	-	TRBJ2-2	-	CASSQDGLPTGELFF	TGCGCCAGCAGCCAAGACGGACTGCCCACCGGGGAGCTGTTTTTT
TRBV6-6	-	TRBJ1-1	-	CASRPLPEPVNTEAFF	TGTGCCAGCAGGCCGTTACCCGAGCCGGTGAACACTGAAGCTTTCTTT
TRBV27	-	TRBJ1-2	-	CASSFVGGYGYTF	TGTGCCAGCAGTTTTGTGGGCGGGTATGGCTACACCTTC
TRBV5-6	once	TRBJ2-7	TRBD1	CASSLYRGHHEQYF	TGTGCCAGCAGCTTGTACAGGGGGCACCACGAGCAGTACTTC
TRBV5-1	once	TRBJ2-1	TRBD1	CASSPPGTEPYNEQFF	TGCGCCAGCAGCCCACCCGGGACAGAGCCCTACAATGAGCAGTTCTTC
TRBV19	-	TRBJ1-1	-	CASSPPDGRTANTEAFF	TGTGCCAGTAGTCCGCCCGATGGCCGGACAGCGAACACTGAAGCTTTCTTT
TRBV29-1	-	TRBJ2-1	-	CSVGGDGYNEQFF	TGCAGCGTTGGTGGGGACGGTTACAATGAGCAGTTCTTC
TRBV6-1	-	TRBJ2-4	-	CASSESPVTHFGKNIQYF	TGTGCCAGCAGTGAATCCCCCGTGACTCATTTCGGGAAAAACATTCAGTACTTC
TRBV27	-	TRBJ1-5	-	CASSFRGFGQPQHF	TGTGCCAGCAGTTTCCGGGGGTTCGGTCAGCCCCAGCATTTT
TRBV5-4	-	TRBJ2-5	TRBD1	CASSPGQTTQETQYF	TGTGCCAGCAGCCCGGGACAGACCACACAAGAGACCCAGTACTTC
TRBV11-2	-	TRBJ2-1	TRBD2	CASSPPSGGFNEQFF	TGTGCCAGCAGCCCACCTAGCGGGGGGTTCAATGAGCAGTTCTTC
TRBV10-1	-	TRBJ2-3	-	CASSEEGNGTAPLDTQYF	TGCGCCAGCAGTGAGGAGGGAAACGGGACGGCACCGTTGGATACGCAGTATTTT
TRBV10-3	-	TRBJ1-4	-	CAISESGTAYEKLFF	TGTGCCATCAGTGAGTCAGGGACGGCTTATGAAAAACTGTTTTTT
TRBV19	once	TRBJ2-1	-	CASSPNRGGEQFF	TGTGCCAGTAGCCCGAACAGGGGAGGTGAGCAGTTCTTC
TRBV19	-	TRBJ1-2	-	CASWEGVYGYTF	TGTGCCAGTTGGGAGGGAGTCTATGGCTACACCTTC
TRBV18	-	TRBJ2-7	-	CASSPRQGRNYEQYF	TGTGCCAGCTCACCTCGGCAGGGGAGAAATTACGAGCAGTACTTC
TRBV27	-	TRBJ1-1	TRBD1	CASSFGQGLAEAFF	TGTGCCAGCAGTTTCGGACAGGGTCTGGCTGAAGCTTTCTTT
TRBV29-1	-	TRBJ2-1	-	CSVVGGSYNEQFF	TGCAGCGTTGTCGGTGGTTCCTACAATGAGCAGTTCTTC
TRBV7-9	-	TRBJ2-2	-	CASSFWAHDGELFF	TGTGCCAGCAGCTTTTGGGCACACGACGGGGAGCTGTTTTTT
TRBV30	-	TRBJ1-1	-	CAWSVIQMGGTEAFF	TGTGCCTGGAGTGTAATCCAGATGGGCGGCACTGAAGCTTTCTTT